Given below is one TCR beta chain in context. The CDR3 ends on some other residue instead of the conserved phenylalanine or tryptophan, so this is likely a read error. It is unclear where the CDR3 begins or ends on the DNA, so no DNA is shown, and the CDR3 is as TCRdb lists it. The data stem from a study of blood T cell repertoires in COVID-19. Assay used: immunoSEQ multiplex PCR; TCRdb lists only in-frame clones, some missing. The sample carries some 270,000 clones, roughly 91% recorded once. The CDR3 is 14 residues long, counting both termini. The germline gives CDR1 LGHDT, CDR2 YNNKEL (reference sequence).

The sequence was collected from a woman aged 60-75 years who had recovered from COVID-19. The sequenced sample was PBMCs or T cells enriched from blood (not recorded which). The V and J genes are TRBV3-1 (or the pseudogene TRBV3-2) and TRBJ2-7; the D call in the table, TRBD2, was not verified against the DNA. CDR3 sequence reads: CASSQDHIGRGTII.